This T cell receptor (beta chain) comes out of a study of blood T cell repertoires in COVID-19. Overall study: PBMCs, B-cell-depleted T cells, or T cells provided the cDNA or gDNA that made up the material.

Each participant's cohort was designated according to participant-reported clinical history. Authors' processing steps: Nucleated cell number was recorded as an estimate derived from reference gene primer amplification. Clones were sequenced by immunoSEQ multiplex PCR, and TCRdb holds only the in-frame ones, with some missing. That table supplies the V and J calls and clone size; D and trimming were determined from the DNA. In the table there are 270,000 or so clones, around 83% of which are singletons. The CDR3 length is 14 residues. V dropped 0 bases and J dropped 1 base, with 6 bases sitting between them. CDR1 is SGHDN and CDR2 is FVKESK in the germline V gene.

This clonotype originated in a woman in her 50s who had been exposed to COVID-19. The chain uses TRBV14 and TRBJ2-5; possible D gene TRBD1, 5 bases. The sequenced sample consisted of PBMCs or T cells enriched from blood (not recorded which). CDR3 sequence: CASSQDRVQETQYF. The CDR3 nucleotides are TGTGCCAGCAGCCAAGACAGGGTCCAAGAGACCCAGTACTTC.